The source of this T cell receptor beta chain is a study of lymphopenia after photon versus proton radiotherapy. Study results and caveats: In patients who died, overall survival fell as post-nadir TCR diversity dropped more. Photon-treated patients lost naive T cells and TCR diversity; proton-treated stayed stable.

CDR3 length: 16 residues. Between the trimmed V and J ends, which lost 0 bases and 6 bases, there was a span of 16 bases. As for this clone: Antigen unknown.

Data came from immunoSEQ multiplex PCR; TCRdb stores just in-frame clones and leaves some out. Of 70,000 or so clones in the sample, under 95% were seen once. This sequence originates from a woman between 40 and 50 years old with cholangiocarcinoma. This specimen consisted of peripheral blood, obtained from a patient treated with photon-based radiotherapy. The chain is built from TRBV5-3 and TRBJ1-5; maybe TRBD1 (6 bases). TRBV5-3 is an open reading frame, and its role is uncertain. The CDR3, as DNA: TGTGCCAGAAGCTTGGGAGGGGGGCCGAAAGTTCAGCCCCAGCATTTT. This codes for CARSLGGGPKVQPQHF.